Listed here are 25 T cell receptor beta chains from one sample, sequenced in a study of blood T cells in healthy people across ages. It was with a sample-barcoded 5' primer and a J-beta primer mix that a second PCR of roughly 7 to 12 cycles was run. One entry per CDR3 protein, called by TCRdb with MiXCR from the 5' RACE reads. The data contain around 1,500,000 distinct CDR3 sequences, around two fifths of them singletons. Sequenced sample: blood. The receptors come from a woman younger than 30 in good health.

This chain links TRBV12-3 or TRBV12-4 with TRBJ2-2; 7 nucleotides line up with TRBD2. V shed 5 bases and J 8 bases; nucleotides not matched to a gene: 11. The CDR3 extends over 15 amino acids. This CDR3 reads CASSPRDYPVGELFF. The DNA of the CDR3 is TGTGCCAGCAGTCCACGGGACTACCCGGTGGGGGAGCTGTTTTTT.

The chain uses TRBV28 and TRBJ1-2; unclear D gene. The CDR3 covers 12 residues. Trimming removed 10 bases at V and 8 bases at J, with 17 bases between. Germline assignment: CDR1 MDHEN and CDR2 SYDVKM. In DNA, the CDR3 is TGTGCCACCACACTAGCCCCGGGGGGCTACACCTTC. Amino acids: CATTLAPGGYTF.

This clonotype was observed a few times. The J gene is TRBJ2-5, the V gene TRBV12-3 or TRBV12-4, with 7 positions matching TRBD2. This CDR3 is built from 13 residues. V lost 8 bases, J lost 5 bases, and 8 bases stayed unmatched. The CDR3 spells CASLLGGEETQYF. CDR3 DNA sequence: TGTGCCAGCCTTTTGGGGGGGGAGGAGACCCAGTACTTC.

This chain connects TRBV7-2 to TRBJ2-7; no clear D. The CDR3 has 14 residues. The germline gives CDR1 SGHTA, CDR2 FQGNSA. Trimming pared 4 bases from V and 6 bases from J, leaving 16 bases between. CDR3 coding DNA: TGTGCCAGCAGCTCCAGGATACCACCTCGCGAGCAGTACTTC. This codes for CASSSRIPPREQYF.

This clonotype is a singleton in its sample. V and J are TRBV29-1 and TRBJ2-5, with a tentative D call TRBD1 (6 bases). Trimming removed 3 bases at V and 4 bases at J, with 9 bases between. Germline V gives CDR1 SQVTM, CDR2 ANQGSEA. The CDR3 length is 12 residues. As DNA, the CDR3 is TGCAGCGTTGAGACGACAGGAGAGACCCAGTACTTC. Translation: CSVETTGETQYF. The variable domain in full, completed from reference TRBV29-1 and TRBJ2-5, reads SAVISQKPSRDICQRGTSLTIQCQVDSQVTMMFWYRQQPGQSLTLIATANQGSEATYESGFVIDKFPISRPNLTFSTLTVSNMSPEDSSIYLCSVETTGETQYFGPGTRLLVL.

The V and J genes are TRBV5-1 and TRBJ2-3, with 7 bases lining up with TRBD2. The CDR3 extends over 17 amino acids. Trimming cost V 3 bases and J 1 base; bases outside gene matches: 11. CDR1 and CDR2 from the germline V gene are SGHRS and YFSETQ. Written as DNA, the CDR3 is TGCGCCAGCAGCTGGGCCGGGACGGGAGGCGGCACAGATACGCAGTATTTT. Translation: CASSWAGTGGGTDTQYF.

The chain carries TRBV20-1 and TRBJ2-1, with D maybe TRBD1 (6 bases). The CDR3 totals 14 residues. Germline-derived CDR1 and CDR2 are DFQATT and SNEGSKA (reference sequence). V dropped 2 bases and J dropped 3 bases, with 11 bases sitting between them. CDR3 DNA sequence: TGCAGTGCTAGACAGGGGACGGTCTACAATGAGCAGTTCTTC. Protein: CSARQGTVYNEQFF.

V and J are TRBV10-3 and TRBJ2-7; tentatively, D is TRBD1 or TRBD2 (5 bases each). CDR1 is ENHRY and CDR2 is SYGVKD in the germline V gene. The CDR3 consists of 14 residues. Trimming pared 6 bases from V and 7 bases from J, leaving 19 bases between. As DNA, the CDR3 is TGTGCCATCAGGGGGGACGGTGCGTCCAATGAGCAGTACTTC. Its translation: CAIRGDGASNEQYF.

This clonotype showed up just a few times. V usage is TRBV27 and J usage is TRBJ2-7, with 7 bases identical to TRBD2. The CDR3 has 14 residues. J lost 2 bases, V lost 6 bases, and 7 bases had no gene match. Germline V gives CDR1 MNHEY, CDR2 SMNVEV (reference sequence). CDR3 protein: CASSHGGGAYEQYF. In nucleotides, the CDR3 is TGTGCCAGCAGCCACGGTGGGGGGGCCTACGAGCAGTACTTC.

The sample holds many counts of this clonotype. The CDR3 DNA reads as TGCGCCAGCAGCTTTGCCGATTCCTATTATGGCTACACCTTC. Translated: CASSFADSYYGYTF. This rearrangement joins TRBV5-1 to TRBJ1-2; D is unclear. The CDR3 spans 14 residues. The V gene's germline CDR1 is SGHRS and CDR2 YFSETQ. V was cut by 2 bases and J by 5 bases, with 13 bases left in between. The whole variable domain, remainder taken from reference TRBV5-1 and TRBJ1-2, is KAGVTQTPRYLIKTRGQQVTLSCSPISGHRSVSWYQQTPGQGLQFLFEYFSETQRNKGNFPGRFSGRQFSNSRSEMNVSTLELGDSALYLCASSFADSYYGYTFGSGTRLTVV.

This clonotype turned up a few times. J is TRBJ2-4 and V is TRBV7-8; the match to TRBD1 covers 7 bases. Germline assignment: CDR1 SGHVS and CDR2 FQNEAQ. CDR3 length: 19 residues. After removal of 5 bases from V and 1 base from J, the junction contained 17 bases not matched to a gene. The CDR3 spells CASSRDRRGNRSAKNIQYF. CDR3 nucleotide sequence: TGTGCCAGCAGCCGCGATCGCAGGGGGAATCGTTCGGCCAAAAACATTCAGTACTTC.

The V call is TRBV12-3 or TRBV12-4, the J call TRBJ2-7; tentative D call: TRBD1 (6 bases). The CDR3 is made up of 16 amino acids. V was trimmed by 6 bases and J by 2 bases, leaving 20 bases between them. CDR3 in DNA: TGTGCCAGCAGCCCCGGGACACCGGAAAAGCCCTACGAGCAGTACTTC. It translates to CASSPGTPEKPYEQYF.

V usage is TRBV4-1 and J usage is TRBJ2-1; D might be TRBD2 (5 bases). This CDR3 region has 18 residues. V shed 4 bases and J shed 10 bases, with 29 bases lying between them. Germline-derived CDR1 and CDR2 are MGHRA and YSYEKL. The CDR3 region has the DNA TGCGCCAGCAGCCCCAGAGCCGCCAGCGCGACTAACTCCTACGAGCAGTTCTTC. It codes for CASSPRAASATNSYEQFF.

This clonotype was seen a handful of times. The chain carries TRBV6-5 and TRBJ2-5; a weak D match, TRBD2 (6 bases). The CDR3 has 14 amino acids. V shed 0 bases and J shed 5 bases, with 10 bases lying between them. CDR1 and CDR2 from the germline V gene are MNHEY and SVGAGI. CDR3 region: CASSYSLATETQYF. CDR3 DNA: TGTGCCAGCAGTTACTCACTAGCTACGGAGACCCAGTACTTC.

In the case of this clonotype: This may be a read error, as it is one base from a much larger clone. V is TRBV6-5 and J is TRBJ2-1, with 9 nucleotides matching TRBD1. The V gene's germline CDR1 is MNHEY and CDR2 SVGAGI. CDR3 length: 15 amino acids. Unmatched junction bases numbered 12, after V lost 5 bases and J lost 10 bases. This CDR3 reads CASSTTMTGGYEQFF. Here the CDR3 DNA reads TGTGCCAGCAGTACCACCATGACAGGGGGTTACGAGCAGTTCTTC.

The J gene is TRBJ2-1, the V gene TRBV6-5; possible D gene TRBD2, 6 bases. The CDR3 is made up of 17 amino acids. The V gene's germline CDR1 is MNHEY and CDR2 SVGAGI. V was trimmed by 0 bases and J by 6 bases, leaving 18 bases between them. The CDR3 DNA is TGTGCCAGCAGTTACTCACCTACATCCTCCGGGAGCAATGAGCAGTTCTTC. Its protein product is CASSYSPTSSGSNEQFF.

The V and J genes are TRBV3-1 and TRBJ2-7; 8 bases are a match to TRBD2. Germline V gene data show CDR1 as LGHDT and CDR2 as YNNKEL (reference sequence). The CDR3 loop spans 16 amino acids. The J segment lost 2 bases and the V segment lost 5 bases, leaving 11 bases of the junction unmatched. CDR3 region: CASSSMSGGGAYEQYF. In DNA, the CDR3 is TGTGCCAGCAGCTCTATGAGCGGGGGAGGCGCCTACGAGCAGTACTTC.

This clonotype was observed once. The CDR3 bases are TGCAGTGCTATTCTAGCGGGATCAACAGATACGCAGTATTTT. It specifies CSAILAGSTDTQYF. The chain joins TRBV20-1 to TRBJ2-3; 9 bases agree with TRBD2. Losses at the gene ends were 4 bases for V and 3 bases for J; bases not matched to a gene: 5. Germline V CDR1 and CDR2: DFQATT, SNEGSKA (reference sequence). The CDR3 spans 14 residues.

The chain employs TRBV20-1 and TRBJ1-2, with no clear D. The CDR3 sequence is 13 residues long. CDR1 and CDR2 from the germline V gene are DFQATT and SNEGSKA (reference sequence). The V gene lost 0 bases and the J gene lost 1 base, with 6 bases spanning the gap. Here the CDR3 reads CSAREGYNYGYTF. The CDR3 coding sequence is TGCAGTGCTAGAGAGGGGTATAACTATGGCTACACCTTC.

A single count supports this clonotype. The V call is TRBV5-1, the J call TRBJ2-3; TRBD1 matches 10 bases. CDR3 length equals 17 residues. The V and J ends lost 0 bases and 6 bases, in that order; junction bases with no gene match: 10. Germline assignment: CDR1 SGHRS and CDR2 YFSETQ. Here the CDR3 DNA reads TGCGCCAGCAGCTTGGTGCAGACAGGGGGCAGGGGTGATACGCAGTATTTT. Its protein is CASSLVQTGGRGDTQYF. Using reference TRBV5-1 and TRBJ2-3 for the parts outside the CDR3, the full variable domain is KAGVTQTPRYLIKTRGQQVTLSCSPISGHRSVSWYQQTPGQGLQFLFEYFSETQRNKGNFPGRFSGRQFSNSRSEMNVSTLELGDSALYLCASSLVQTGGRGDTQYFGPGTRLTVL.

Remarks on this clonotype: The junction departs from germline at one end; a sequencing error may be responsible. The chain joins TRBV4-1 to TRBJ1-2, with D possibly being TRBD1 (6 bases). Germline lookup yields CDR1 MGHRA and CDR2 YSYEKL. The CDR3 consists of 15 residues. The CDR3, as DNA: TGCGTCAGCAGCCAGTCGGACAGATTAGACTATGGCTACACCTTC. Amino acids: CVSSQSDRLDYGYTF.

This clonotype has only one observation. The CDR3 reads CASSQVTLGDTQYF. The CDR3 coding sequence is TGCGCCAGCAGCCAAGTTACCCTGGGAGATACGCAGTATTTT. The chain recombines TRBV4-1 with TRBJ2-3, with D hard to call. Germline CDR1 and CDR2: MGHRA and YSYEKL. Trimming cost V 1 base and J 5 bases, with 10 bases left between them. The CDR3 consists of 14 residues.

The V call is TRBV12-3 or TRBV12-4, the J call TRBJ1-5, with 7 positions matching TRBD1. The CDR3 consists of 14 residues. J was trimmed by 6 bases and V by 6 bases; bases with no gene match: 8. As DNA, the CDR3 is TGTGCCAGCAGGCCGGGGACAGACGCTCAGCCCCAGCATTTT. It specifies CASRPGTDAQPQHF.

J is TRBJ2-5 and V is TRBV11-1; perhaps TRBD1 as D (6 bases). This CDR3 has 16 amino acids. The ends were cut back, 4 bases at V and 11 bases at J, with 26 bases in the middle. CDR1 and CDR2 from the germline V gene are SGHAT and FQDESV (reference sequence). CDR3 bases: TGTGCCAGCAGCTCAGGCCCGGGCAGGGGATACTATGAGCAGTACTTC. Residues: CASSSGPGRGYYEQYF.

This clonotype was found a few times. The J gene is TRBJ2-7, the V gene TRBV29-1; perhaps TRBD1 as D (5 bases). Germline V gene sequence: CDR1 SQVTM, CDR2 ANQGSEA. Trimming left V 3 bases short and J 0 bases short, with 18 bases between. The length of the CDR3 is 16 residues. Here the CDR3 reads CSVEEEGAGYSYEQYF. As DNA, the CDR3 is TGCAGCGTTGAGGAAGAAGGGGCAGGGTACTCCTACGAGCAGTACTTC.